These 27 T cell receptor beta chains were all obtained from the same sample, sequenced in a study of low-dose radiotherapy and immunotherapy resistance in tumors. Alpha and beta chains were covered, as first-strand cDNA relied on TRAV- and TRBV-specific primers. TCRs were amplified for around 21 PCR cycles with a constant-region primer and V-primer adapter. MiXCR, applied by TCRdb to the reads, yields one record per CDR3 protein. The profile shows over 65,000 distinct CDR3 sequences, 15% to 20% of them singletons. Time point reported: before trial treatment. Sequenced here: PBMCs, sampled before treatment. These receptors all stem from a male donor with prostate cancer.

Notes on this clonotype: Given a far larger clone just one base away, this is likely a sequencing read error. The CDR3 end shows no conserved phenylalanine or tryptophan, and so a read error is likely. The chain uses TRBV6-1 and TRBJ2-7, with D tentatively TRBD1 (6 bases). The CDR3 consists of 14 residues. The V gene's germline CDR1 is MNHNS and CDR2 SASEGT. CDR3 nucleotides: TGCGCCAGCAGTGGAAGACAGGCCGGTGTCGAGCAGTACTCC. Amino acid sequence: CASSGRQAGVEQYS.

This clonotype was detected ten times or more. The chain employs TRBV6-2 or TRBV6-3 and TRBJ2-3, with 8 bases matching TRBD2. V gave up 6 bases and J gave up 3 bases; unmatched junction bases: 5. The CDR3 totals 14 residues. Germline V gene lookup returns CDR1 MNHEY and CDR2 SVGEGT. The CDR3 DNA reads TGTGCCAGCAGGTCGGGGGGGCCGACAGATACGCAGTATTTT. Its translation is CASRSGGPTDTQYF.

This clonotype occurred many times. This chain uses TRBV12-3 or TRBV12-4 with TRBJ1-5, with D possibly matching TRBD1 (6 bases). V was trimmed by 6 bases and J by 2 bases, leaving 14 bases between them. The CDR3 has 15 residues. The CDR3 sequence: CASSPRGIGNQPQHF. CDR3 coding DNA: TGTGCCAGCAGCCCCAGGGGTATAGGCAATCAGCCCCAGCATTTT.

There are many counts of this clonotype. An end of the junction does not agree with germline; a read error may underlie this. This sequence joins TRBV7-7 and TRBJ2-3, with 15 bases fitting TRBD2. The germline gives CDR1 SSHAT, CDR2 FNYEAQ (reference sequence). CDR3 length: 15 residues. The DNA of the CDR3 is TGTGCTAGCAGCCGGACTAGCGGGGGGGTGGATACGCAGTATTTT. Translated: CASSRTSGGVDTQYF.

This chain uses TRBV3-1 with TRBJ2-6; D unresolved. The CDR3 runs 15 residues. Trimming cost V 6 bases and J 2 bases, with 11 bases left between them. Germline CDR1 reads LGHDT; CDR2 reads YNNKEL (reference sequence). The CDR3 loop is CASSPFGPGANVLTF. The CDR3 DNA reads TGTGCCAGCAGTCCCTTTGGCCCTGGGGCCAACGTCCTGACTTTC.

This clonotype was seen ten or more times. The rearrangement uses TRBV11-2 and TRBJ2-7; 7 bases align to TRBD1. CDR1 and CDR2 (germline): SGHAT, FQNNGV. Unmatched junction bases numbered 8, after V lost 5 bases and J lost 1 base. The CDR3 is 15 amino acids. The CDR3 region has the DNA TGTGCCAGCAGCCGGAACCGGGACAGTTCCTACGAGCAGTACTTC. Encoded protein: CASSRNRDSSYEQYF.

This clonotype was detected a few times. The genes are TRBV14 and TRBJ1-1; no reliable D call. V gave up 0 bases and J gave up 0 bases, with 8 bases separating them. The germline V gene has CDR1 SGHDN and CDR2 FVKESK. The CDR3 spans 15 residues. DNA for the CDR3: TGTGCCAGCAGCCAAGACCCCCGGATGAACACTGAAGCTTTCTTT. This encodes CASSQDPRMNTEAFF.

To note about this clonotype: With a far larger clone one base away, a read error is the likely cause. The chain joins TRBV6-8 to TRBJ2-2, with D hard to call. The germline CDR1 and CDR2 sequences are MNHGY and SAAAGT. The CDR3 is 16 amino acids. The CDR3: CASSRPSHANTRELFF. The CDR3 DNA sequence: TGTGCCAGCAGTAGACCCAGTCACGCGAACACCAGGGAGCTGTTTTTT.

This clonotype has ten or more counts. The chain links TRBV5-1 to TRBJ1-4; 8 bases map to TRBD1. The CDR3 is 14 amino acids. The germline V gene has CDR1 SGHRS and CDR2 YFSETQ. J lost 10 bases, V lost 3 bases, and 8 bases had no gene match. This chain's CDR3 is CASSSIQGGAKLFF. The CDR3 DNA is TGCGCCAGCAGCTCAATACAGGGGGGCGCAAAACTGTTTTTT.

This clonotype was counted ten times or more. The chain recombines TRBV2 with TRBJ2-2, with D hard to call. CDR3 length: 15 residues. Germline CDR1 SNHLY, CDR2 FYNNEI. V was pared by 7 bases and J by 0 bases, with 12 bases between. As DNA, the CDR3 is TGTGCCAGCAATCGGCACCTAGCGAACACCGGGGAGCTGTTTTTT. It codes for CASNRHLANTGELFF.

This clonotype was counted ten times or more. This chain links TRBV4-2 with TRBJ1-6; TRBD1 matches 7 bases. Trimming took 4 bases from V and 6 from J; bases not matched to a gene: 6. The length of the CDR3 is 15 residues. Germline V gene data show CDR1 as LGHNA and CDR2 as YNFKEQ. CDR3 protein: CASSRTTGSNSPLHF. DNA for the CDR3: TGTGCCAGCAGCCGAACGACAGGGTCTAATTCACCCCTCCACTTT.

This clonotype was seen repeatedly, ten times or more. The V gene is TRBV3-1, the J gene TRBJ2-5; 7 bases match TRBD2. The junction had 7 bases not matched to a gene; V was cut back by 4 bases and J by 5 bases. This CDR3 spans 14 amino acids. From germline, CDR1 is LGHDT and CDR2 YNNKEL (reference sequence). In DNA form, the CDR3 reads TGTGCCAGCAGCCGCGGGGAGGGGCGGGAGACCCAGTACTTC. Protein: CASSRGEGRETQYF.

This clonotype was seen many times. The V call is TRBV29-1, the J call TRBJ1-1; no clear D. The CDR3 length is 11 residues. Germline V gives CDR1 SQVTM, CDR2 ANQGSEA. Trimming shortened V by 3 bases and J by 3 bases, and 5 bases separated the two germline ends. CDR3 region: CSVDQDTEAFF. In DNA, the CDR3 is TGCAGCGTTGATCAGGACACTGAAGCTTTCTTT.

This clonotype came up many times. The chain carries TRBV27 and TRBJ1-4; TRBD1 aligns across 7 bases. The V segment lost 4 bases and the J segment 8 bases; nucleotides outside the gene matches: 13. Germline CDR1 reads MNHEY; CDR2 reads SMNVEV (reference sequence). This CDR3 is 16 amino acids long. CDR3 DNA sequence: TGTGCCAGCAGTTCACCCACAGGGGTGGGTTTCGAAAAACTGTTTTTT. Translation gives CASSSPTGVGFEKLFF. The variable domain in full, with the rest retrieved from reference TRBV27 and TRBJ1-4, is EAQVTQNPRYLITVTGKKLTVTCSQNMNHEYMSWYRQDPGLGLRQIYYSMNVEVTDKGDVPEGYKVSRKEKRNFPLILESPSPNQTSLYFCASSSPTGVGFEKLFFGSGTQLSVL.

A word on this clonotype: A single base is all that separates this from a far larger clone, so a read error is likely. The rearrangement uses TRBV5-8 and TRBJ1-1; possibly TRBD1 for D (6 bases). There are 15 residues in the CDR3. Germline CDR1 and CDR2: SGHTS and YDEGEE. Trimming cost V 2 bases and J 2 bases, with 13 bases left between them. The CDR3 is CASSLSGARNTEAFF. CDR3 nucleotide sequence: TGTGCCAGCAGCTTATCGGGGGCGAGAAACACTGAAGCTTTCTTT.

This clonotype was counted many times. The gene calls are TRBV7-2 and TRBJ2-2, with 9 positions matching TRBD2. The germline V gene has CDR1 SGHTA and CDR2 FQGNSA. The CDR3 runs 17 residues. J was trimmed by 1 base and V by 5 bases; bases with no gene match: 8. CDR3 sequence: CASSPQTSGLNTGELFF. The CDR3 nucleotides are TGTGCCAGCAGCCCGCAGACTAGCGGATTGAACACCGGGGAGCTGTTTTTT.

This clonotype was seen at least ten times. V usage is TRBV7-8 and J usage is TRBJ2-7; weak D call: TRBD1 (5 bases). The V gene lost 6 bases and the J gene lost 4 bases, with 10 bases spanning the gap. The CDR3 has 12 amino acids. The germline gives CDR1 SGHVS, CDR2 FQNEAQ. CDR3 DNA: TGTGCCAGCAGTACCCAGGGTTACGAGCAGTACTTC. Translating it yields CASSTQGYEQYF.

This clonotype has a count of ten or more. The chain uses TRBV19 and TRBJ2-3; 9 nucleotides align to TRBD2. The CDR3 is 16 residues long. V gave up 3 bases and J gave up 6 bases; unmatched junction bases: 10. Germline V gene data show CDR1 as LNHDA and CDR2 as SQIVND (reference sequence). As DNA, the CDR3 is TGTGCCAGTAGTATTCGACCGGGACTAGCAACCGATACGCAGTATTTT. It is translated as CASSIRPGLATDTQYF.

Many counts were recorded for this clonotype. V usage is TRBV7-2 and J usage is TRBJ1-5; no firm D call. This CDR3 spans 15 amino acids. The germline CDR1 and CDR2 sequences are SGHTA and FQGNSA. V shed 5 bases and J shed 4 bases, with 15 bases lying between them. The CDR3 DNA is TGTGCCAGCAGCCGTCCTGGCGGTCAAAATCAGCCCCAGCATTTT. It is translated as CASSRPGGQNQPQHF.

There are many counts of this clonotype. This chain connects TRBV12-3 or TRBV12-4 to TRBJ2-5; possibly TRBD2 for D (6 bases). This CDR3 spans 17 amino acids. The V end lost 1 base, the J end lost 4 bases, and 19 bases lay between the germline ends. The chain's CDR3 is CASSLGRGRRSPETQYF. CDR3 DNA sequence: TGTGCCAGCAGTTTAGGGAGGGGCAGGAGGAGCCCAGAGACCCAGTACTTC.

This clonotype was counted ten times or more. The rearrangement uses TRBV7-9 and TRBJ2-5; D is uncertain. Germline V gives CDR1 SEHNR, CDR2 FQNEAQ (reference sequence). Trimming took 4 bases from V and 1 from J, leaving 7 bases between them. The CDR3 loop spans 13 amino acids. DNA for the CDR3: TGTGCCAGCAGCTGGCAGCGCCAAGAGACCCAGTACTTC. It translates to CASSWQRQETQYF.

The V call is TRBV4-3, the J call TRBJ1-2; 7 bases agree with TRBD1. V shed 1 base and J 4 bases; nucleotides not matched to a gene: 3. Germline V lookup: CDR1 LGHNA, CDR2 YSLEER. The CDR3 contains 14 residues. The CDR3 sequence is CASSQATGAYGYTF. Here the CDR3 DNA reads TGCGCCAGCAGCCAAGCTACAGGGGCCTATGGCTACACCTTC.

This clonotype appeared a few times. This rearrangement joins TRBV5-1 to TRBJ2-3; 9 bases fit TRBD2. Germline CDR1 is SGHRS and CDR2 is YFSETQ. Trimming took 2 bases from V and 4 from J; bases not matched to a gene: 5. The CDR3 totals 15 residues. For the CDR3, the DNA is TGCGCCAGCAGCTTCGTAGCGGGGGCCCCAGATACGCAGTATTTT. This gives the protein CASSFVAGAPDTQYF. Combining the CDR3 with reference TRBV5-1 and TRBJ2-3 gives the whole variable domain KAGVTQTPRYLIKTRGQQVTLSCSPISGHRSVSWYQQTPGQGLQFLFEYFSETQRNKGNFPGRFSGRQFSNSRSEMNVSTLELGDSALYLCASSFVAGAPDTQYFGPGTRLTVL.

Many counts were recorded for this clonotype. The CDR3 loop reads CASSYVVYEQYF. CDR3 sequence (DNA): TGTGCCAGCAGTTACGTCGTCTACGAGCAGTACTTC. V usage is TRBV6-2 or TRBV6-3 and J usage is TRBJ2-7; D call uncertain. V lost 2 bases and J 3 bases, leaving 5 bases between the germline ends. The CDR3 has 12 residues. Germline assignment: CDR1 MNHEY and CDR2 SVGEGT.

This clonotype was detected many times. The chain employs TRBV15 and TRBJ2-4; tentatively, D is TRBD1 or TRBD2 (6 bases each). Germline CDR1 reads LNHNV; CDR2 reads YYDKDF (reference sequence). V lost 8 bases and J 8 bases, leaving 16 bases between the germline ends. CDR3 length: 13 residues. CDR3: CATSRGRQDIQYF. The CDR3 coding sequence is TGTGCCACCTCCCGGGGGCGGCAGGACATTCAGTACTTC. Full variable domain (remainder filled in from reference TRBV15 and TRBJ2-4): DAMVIQNPRYQVTQFGKPVTLSCSQTLNHNVMYWYQQKSSQAPKLLFHYYDKDFNNEADTPDNFQSRRPNTSFCFLDIRSPGLGDTAMYLCATSRGRQDIQYFGAGTRLSVL.

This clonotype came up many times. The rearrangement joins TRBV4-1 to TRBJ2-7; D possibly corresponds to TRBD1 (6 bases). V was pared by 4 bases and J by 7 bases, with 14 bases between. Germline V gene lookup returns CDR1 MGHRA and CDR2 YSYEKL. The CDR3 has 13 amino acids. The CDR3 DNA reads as TGCGCCAGCAGCCGGGACAACGCTGGGGAGCAGTACTTC. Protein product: CASSRDNAGEQYF.

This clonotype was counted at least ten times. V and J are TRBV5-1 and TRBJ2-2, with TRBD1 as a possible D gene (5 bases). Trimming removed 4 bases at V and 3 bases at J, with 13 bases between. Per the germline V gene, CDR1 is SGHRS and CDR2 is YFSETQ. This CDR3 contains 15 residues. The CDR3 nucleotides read TGCGCCAGCAGCATCAGGGTACGGGACACCGGGGAGCTGTTTTTT. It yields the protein CASSIRVRDTGELFF.